This TCR beta chain was sequenced for a study of T cell responses to AZD1222 COVID-19 vaccine. This clone has only one observation. Sequencing was performed with immunoSEQ multiplex PCR; in TCRdb, only in-frame clones are kept and a portion is missing. This table holds 240,000 or so clones, approximately 95% found once. Germline trimming cut 2 bases from V and 2 bases from J; bases unmatched to any gene: 2. The germline V gene has CDR1 MDHEN and CDR2 SYDVKM. CDR3 length equals 15 residues. The source is an adult in good health. The chain employs TRBV28 and TRBJ1-5; 8 positions agree with TRBD1. The specimen comprised peripheral blood, sampled on day 0 of AZD1222 vaccination. The CDR3 here is CASSLVTGGNQPQHF. As DNA, the CDR3 is TGTGCCAGCAGTTTAGTGACAGGGGGCAATCAGCCCCAGCATTTT.